This is a list of T cell receptor beta chains from one sample in a study of CXCR3-negative and CXCR3-positive naive CD8 T cells. TCRdb re-called the 5' RACE reads and gives one entry per CDR3 protein, without DNA. This sample's table has more than 80,000 distinct CDR3 sequences. Sample: naive CXCR3+ CD8+ T cells from blood. The source of these receptors is a human donor in good health. Some clones in this sample may be carry-over from other donors' samples. The CDR3 runs from the conserved cysteine through the conserved F or W. Each record gives: CDR3 protein, J gene, CDR3 length, V gene.

CASSQDTPHEQYF | TRBJ2-7 | 13 | TRBV3-1
CASSELGLLSGNTIYF | TRBJ1-3 | 16 | TRBV6-1
CAWTSVDNEQFF | TRBJ2-1 | 12 | TRBV30
CSVAQLLYNEQFF | TRBJ2-1 | 13 | TRBV29-1
CSAGRTNQETQYF | TRBJ2-5 | 13 | TRBV20-1
CASSQWGRYTEAFF | TRBJ1-1 | 14 | TRBV4-3
CASSYQGNEQYF | TRBJ2-7 | 12 | TRBV6-6
CASSPPGVAKNIQYF | TRBJ2-4 | 15 | TRBV11-2
CASKQGPSSTDEQFF | TRBJ2-1 | 15 | TRBV7-9
CASNPRASYNEQFF | TRBJ2-1 | 14 | TRBV19
CASGQSTQNLQETQYF | TRBJ2-5 | 16 | TRBV3-1
CSARGGPGTTDTQYF | TRBJ2-3 | 15 | TRBV20-1
CSGIDGLNYEQYF | TRBJ2-7 | 13 | TRBV29-1
CASSELGWGNNEQFF | TRBJ2-1 | 15 | TRBV25-1
CASSSTSYTGELFF | TRBJ2-2 | 14 | TRBV13
CASSSDRGTGELFF | TRBJ2-2 | 14 | TRBV28
CASSLLVQGSSYEQYF | TRBJ2-7 | 16 | TRBV7-6
CASNSPGDRLSGYTF | TRBJ1-2 | 15 | TRBV3-1
CSVEREGSSEQFF | TRBJ2-1 | 13 | TRBV29-1
CASSYGGWHQETQYF | TRBJ2-5 | 15 | TRBV11-2
CASSSGTESSYEQYF | TRBJ2-7 | 15 | TRBV7-9
CASSHATYEQYF | TRBJ2-7 | 12 | TRBV7-9
CASSSGRSMNTEAFF | TRBJ1-1 | 15 | TRBV5-1
CASSLSKSNTEAFF | TRBJ1-1 | 14 | TRBV6-5
CASERSVTYEQYF | TRBJ2-7 | 13 | TRBV13
CASKEGADYGYTF | TRBJ1-2 | 13 | TRBV5-6
CASSPRVLETQYF | TRBJ2-5 | 13 | TRBV6-5
CSVLPGTNTEAFF | TRBJ1-1 | 13 | TRBV29-1
CSVELRAYEAFF | TRBJ1-1 | 12 | TRBV29-1
CASSLTREGYEQYF | TRBJ2-7 | 14 | TRBV7-2
CAISESRQGVIGYTF | TRBJ1-2 | 15 | TRBV10-3
CASSARDALIYTF | TRBJ1-2 | 13 | TRBV28
CASKGEEVNEQFF | TRBJ2-1 | 13 | TRBV28